This is a list of T cell receptor beta chains from one sample in a study of low-dose radiotherapy and immunotherapy resistance in tumors. TCRdb re-called the reads with MiXCR, one entry per CDR3 protein. The profile shows under 60,000 distinct CDR3 sequences, 12% of them singletons. The sequences come from PBMCs, collected before treatment. These TCRs come from a female donor with ovarian cancer. Each CDR3 is given with its conserved first and last residue. A D gene is named only where the DNA matches it firmly. The size of a clone is reported for some rows only, either as once, few or many, or as a class for expanded clones.

CDR3 length,D gene,V gene,J gene,clone size,CDR3 protein,CDR3 DNA
16,-,TRBV2,TRBJ2-6,many,CANFRDASSGANVLTF,TGTGCCAATTTCCGGGACGCAAGCTCTGGGGCCAACGTCCTGACTTTC
11,-,TRBV6-5,TRBJ2-5,many,CASSTMETQYF,TGTGCCAGCAGTACCATGGAGACCCAGTACTTC
15,-,TRBV28,TRBJ2-1,-,CASSGGGVGFNEQFF,TGTGCCAGCAGTGGGGGCGGGGTAGGATTCAATGAGCAGTTCTTC
14,-,TRBV30,TRBJ2-7,few,CAWTPRQRVYEQYF,TGTGCCTGGACCCCTAGACAGCGGGTTTACGAGCAGTACTTC
14,-,TRBV25-1,TRBJ2-5,many,CASSEYVTWETQYF,TGTGCCAGCAGTGAATACGTTACCTGGGAGACCCAGTACTTC
15,TRBD1,TRBV5-1,TRBJ1-2,medium-sized,CASRAGTEASYGYTF,TGCGCCAGCAGAGCCGGGACAGAAGCATCCTATGGCTACACCTTC
15,-,TRBV4-2,TRBJ2-7,many,CASSQEGGLSYEQYF,TGTGCCAGCAGCCAAGAGGGGGGCTTGTCCTACGAGCAGTACTTC
12,-,TRBV27,TRBJ2-2,many,CASSLFGGELFF,TGTGCCAGCAGTTTATTTGGCGGGGAGCTGTTTTTT
12,-,TRBV12-3/TRBV12-4,TRBJ2-2,many,CASSRDAGELFF,TGTGCCAGCAGTCGGGACGCCGGGGAGCTGTTTTTT
14,-,TRBV19,TRBJ2-1,many,CASKKGSSYNEQFF,TGTGCCAGTAAAAAGGGAAGCTCCTACAATGAGCAGTTCTTC
13,-,TRBV19,TRBJ2-2,many,CASNREGTGELFF,TGTGCCAGCAACAGAGAGGGGACCGGGGAGCTGTTTTTT
14,-,TRBV10-1,TRBJ2-3,few,CASSRQLSTDTQYF,TGCGCCAGCAGTCGACAGCTAAGCACAGATACGCAGTATTTT
17,TRBD1,TRBV30,TRBJ1-3,many,CAWSAPGQGPYPNTIYF,TGTGCCTGGAGTGCCCCGGGACAGGGGCCCTACCCTAACACCATATATTTT
15,-,TRBV28,TRBJ2-7,many,CASSLGGAFRYEQYF,TGTGCCAGCAGTTTGGGGGGGGCGTTCCGCTACGAGCAGTACTTC
15,TRBD1,TRBV28,TRBJ1-5,-,CASSGQGAANQPQHF,TGTGCCAGCAGTGGACAGGGGGCGGCCAATCAGCCCCAGCATTTT
15,-,TRBV6-1,TRBJ1-5,many,CASRDYGELNQPQHF,TGTGCCAGCAGGGATTACGGGGAACTCAATCAGCCCCAGCATTTT
17,-,TRBV5-4,TRBJ2-4,many,CASSASLATIAKNIQYF,TGTGCCAGCAGCGCGTCACTAGCAACCATAGCCAAAAACATTCAGTACTTC
14,TRBD1,TRBV5-1,TRBJ2-7,few,CASSSGQTDYEQYF,TGCGCCAGCAGCTCGGGACAGACAGACTACGAGCAGTACTTC
14,-,TRBV10-3,TRBJ1-2,-,CAISSTTDNYGYTF,TGTGCCATCAGTTCCACCACAGATAACTATGGCTACACCTTC
14,-,TRBV6-1,TRBJ2-6,many,CASTPVSGANVLTF,TGTGCCAGCACCCCCGTGTCCGGGGCCAACGTCCTGACTTTC
15,-,TRBV5-6,TRBJ1-6,many,CASSLEWQANSPLHF,TGTGCCAGCAGCTTGGAATGGCAGGCCAATTCACCCCTCCACTTT
13,-,TRBV21-1,TRBJ2-7,many,CASSQGGVYEQYF,TGTGCCAGCAGCCAGGGCGGGGTTTACGAGCAGTACTTC
16,TRBD2,TRBV11-1,TRBJ2-1,medium-sized,CASSSLSGGGAGEQFF,TGTGCCAGCAGCTCACTGTCTGGCGGGGGGGCCGGTGAGCAGTTCTTC
16,-,TRBV27,TRBJ1-2,many,CASGPYPRGPLYGYTF,TGTGCCAGCGGCCCGTACCCCAGGGGTCCACTCTATGGCTACACCTTC
15,TRBD2,TRBV9,TRBJ2-1,many,CASSALTSAYNEQFF,TGTGCCAGCAGCGCACTGACTAGCGCCTACAATGAGCAGTTCTTC
13,-,TRBV4-1,TRBJ2-7,few,CASSQAGDHEQYF,TGCGCCAGCAGCCAAGCTGGGGACCACGAGCAGTACTTC
16,-,TRBV4-1,TRBJ1-3,many,CASSQSYTISGNTIYF,TGCGCCAGCAGCCAATCATACACCATCTCTGGAAACACCATATATTTT
15,TRBD2,TRBV13,TRBJ2-1,many,CASSLTSGGYNEQFF,TGTGCCAGCAGCTTGACTAGCGGGGGATACAATGAGCAGTTCTTC
15,TRBD2,TRBV20-1,TRBJ2-3,many,CSARDGGSATDTQYF,TGCAGTGCTAGAGACGGCGGGAGTGCCACAGATACGCAGTATTTT
13,-,TRBV20-1,TRBJ2-7,many,CSAREGASYEQYF,TGCAGTGCTAGAGAGGGAGCCTCCTACGAGCAGTACTTC
14,TRBD1,TRBV20-1,TRBJ2-2,many,CSATGQGFTGELFF,TGCAGTGCGACCGGACAGGGGTTCACCGGGGAGCTGTTTTTT
15,-,TRBV7-9,TRBJ2-7,many,CASSLVGAGGAEQYF,TGTGCCAGCAGCTTAGTGGGGGCAGGGGGGGCCGAGCAGTACTTC
15,-,TRBV11-2,TRBJ2-2,many,CASRPTEVDGRELFF,TGTGCCAGCAGGCCCACAGAGGTCGACGGCCGGGAGCTGTTTTTT
11,-,TRBV7-3,TRBJ2-1,-,CASSLTNEQFF,TGTGCCAGCAGCTTAACCAACGAGCAGTTCTTC
14,-,TRBV19,TRBJ2-1,many,CASNQGEGYNEQFF,TGTGCCAGTAACCAGGGGGAGGGCTACAATGAGCAGTTCTTC
12,-,TRBV30,TRBJ2-2,many,CAWSHDTGELFF,TGTGCCTGGAGTCACGACACCGGGGAGCTGTTTTTT
15,-,TRBV18,TRBJ2-1,many,CASSPLPGSYNEQFF,TGTGCCAGCTCACCTCTCCCGGGCTCCTACAATGAGCAGTTCTTC
12,-,TRBV2,TRBJ1-1,many,CASSDWGAEAFF,TGTGCCAGCAGTGACTGGGGGGCTGAAGCTTTCTTT
15,-,TRBV5-4,TRBJ2-2,many,CASSPAVGGTGELFF,TGTGCCAGCAGCCCCGCGGTCGGGGGCACCGGGGAGCTGTTTTTT
16,TRBD2,TRBV5-4,TRBJ2-1,medium-sized,CASSPRGVAGPDEQFF,TGTGCCAGCAGCCCCCGCGGGGTAGCGGGGCCTGATGAGCAGTTCTTC
12,-,TRBV29-1,TRBJ1-1,many,CSVEAGGPEAFF,TGCAGCGTTGAGGCAGGAGGTCCTGAAGCTTTCTTT
14,-,TRBV20-1,TRBJ2-3,many,CSARPGTSTDTQYF,TGCAGTGCTAGACCCGGGACTAGCACAGATACGCAGTATTTT
14,TRBD2,TRBV20-1,TRBJ2-7,many,CSARGLAETYEQYF,TGCAGTGCCAGGGGACTAGCGGAGACCTACGAGCAGTACTTC